A single T cell receptor beta chain is shown here with its context. The target of this receptor is not known. There are no base qualities to consult, and no much larger clone falls within one base. This record belongs to a study of blood T cell repertoires in COVID-19 (TCRdb year 2020). Regarding the research as a whole: The collaborator samples originated in the United States, Italy and Spain and spanned the acute and convalescent phases of COVID-19. The prospective study material was composed of cDNA or gDNA derived from T cells, B-cell-depleted T cells, or PBMCs. Samples came from the ongoing ImmuneRACE study (first 160 participants) plus 1,254 subjects from 6 global collaborators. A freely available public database, intended as a resource for researchers studying the immune response to SARS-CoV-2, is where the repertoires were released. Where available, HLA class I and class II types were obtained from metadata supplied by the sample provider rather than from assay-based typing. The dataset comprised deeply sampled blood TCRbeta repertoires from subjects exposed to, actively infected with, or recovered from COVID-19. A de-identified subject ID, COVID-19 status, age in years and sex were almost always included in the sample metadata.

On the study overall, not on this receptor specifically: The amount of clinical and demographic metadata varied by source and participant and was provided uncurated.

CDR1 and CDR2 are drawn from the germline V gene (reference sequence): LNHDA, SQIVND. V and J are trimmed by 5 bases and 10 bases, and the gene matches miss 8 bases of the junction. From the cysteine through the phenylalanine, the CDR3 covers 13 amino acids. Only the CDR3 DNA stays, 39 bases, in frame from base 1. TCRbeta CDR3 regions were amplified from genomic DNA by means of the immunoSEQ Assay, a bias-controlled multiplex PCR. As for the original processing: The number of nucleated cells in each sample was estimated by amplification of reference gene primers within the assay. To quantify the absolute abundance of each unique TCRbeta CDR3 rearrangement, sequence reads were collapsed and filtered. For each sample, productive Simpson clonality was calculated by taking the square root of Simpson's diversity index across productive rearrangements. Held by TCRdb, this immuneACCESS table contains in-frame sequences only and omits some clones. Under half of the omission traces to an unresolved V gene where checked; the cause of the rest is unknown. The V and J calls and clone size are taken from that table; D and trimming were inferred from the DNA. The sample profile shows roughly 440,000 clones; about 91% of them were found once. Approximately 12% of the sample lies in the top ten.

One collaborating source in Seattle enrolled patients while the patients were actively infected and followed the patients over time throughout the course of disease. Each collaborating institution followed its own protocols to collect whole blood in K2EDTA tubes. For TCRbeta analysis, collaborator samples were shipped as frozen whole blood, as isolated PBMCs, or as DNA extracted from either sample type. This TCR came from a woman aged 50 to 60 with COVID-19, enrolled during active disease. The chain is encoded by TRBV19 joined to TRBJ1-1, with 9 central nucleotides matching TRBD1. Sample: peripheral blood. The bases read TGTGCCAGTAGTCGGACAGGGGAGGTCTCAGCTTTCTTT. The translation is CASSRTGEVSAFF.